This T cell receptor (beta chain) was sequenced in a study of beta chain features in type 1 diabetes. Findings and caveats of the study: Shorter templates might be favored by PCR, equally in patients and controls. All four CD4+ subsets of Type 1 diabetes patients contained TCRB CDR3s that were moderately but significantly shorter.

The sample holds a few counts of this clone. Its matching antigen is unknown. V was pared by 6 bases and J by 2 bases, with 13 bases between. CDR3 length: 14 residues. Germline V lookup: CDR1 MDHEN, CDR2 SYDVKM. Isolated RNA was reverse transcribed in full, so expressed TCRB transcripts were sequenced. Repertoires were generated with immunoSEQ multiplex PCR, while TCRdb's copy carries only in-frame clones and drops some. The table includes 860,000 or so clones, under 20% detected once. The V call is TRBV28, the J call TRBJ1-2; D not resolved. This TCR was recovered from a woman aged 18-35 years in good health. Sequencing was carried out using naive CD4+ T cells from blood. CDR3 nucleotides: TGTGCCAGCAGCATCGGCGGTAAAAACTATGGCTACACCTTC. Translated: CASSIGGKNYGYTF.